This is a list of T cell receptor beta chains from one sample in a study of vaccination and CD4 T cells after COVID-19. Antigens of these TCRs are unknown. A single record per CDR3 protein comes from TCRdb applying MiXCR to the PCR reads. The sample has roughly 11,000 distinct CDR3 sequences, approximately 57% seen once. Material for sequencing was CD4+ T cells from blood, cultured in vitro. All receptors derive from a human donor who had recovered from COVID-19. Each CDR3 is given with its conserved first and last residue. A D gene is named only where the DNA matches it firmly. Clone sizes are given selectively: once, few, many, or a class where the clone is expanded.

j_gene	d_gene	v_gene	abundance	len	CDR3nt	CDR3aa
TRBJ1-2	TRBD1	TRBV27	-	13	TGTGCCAGCAGTTTGACAGGGGGTAGCGGCTACACCTTC	CASSLTGGSGYTF
TRBJ1-2	-	TRBV29-1	-	12	TGCAGCGTTGACGGACAGTTTTATGGCTACACCTTC	CSVDGQFYGYTF
TRBJ2-7	-	TRBV20-1	few	15	TGCAGTGCTAGAGATCCAGGGGGGAGCTCCTACGAGCAGTACTTC	CSARDPGGSSYEQYF
TRBJ1-2	-	TRBV7-3	few	13	TGTGCCAGCAGCCCCGGGCGTGTCTATGGCTACACCTTC	CASSPGRVYGYTF
TRBJ1-2	TRBD1	TRBV20-1	few	14	TGCAGTGCTAGCACCGGGACAGGCCCTAAGGGCTACACCTTC	CSASTGTGPKGYTF
TRBJ2-2	TRBD2	TRBV20-1	-	15	TGCAGTGCTAGGGGACGGCGGGAGTACACCGGGGAGCTGTTTTTT	CSARGRREYTGELFF
TRBJ1-5	-	TRBV6-1	-	16	TGTGCCAGCACGGTTTACGGGGCCTATAGCAATCAGCCCCAGCATTTT	CASTVYGAYSNQPQHF
TRBJ1-5	-	TRBV6-1	-	16	TGTGCCAGCAGCCAAGTTTCCCGGGCTGGTATTCAGCCCCAGCATTTT	CASSQVSRAGIQPQHF
TRBJ2-5	-	TRBV5-1	-	13	TGCGCCAGCAGCTTTGCGCTGTCGGAGACCCAGTACTTC	CASSFALSETQYF
TRBJ1-5	-	TRBV6-1	-	16	TGTGCCAGCAGGGGCGGGGCCCGCTATAGCAATCAGCCCCAGCATTTT	CASRGGARYSNQPQHF
TRBJ1-2	TRBD1	TRBV7-3	few	14	TGTGCCAGCAGCACTGGGACAGGGGATTATGGCTACACCTTC	CASSTGTGDYGYTF
TRBJ1-2	-	TRBV6-1	-	14	TGTGCCAGCAGTCTGGGAGGGAGAGGGCTTGGCTACACCTTC	CASSLGGRGLGYTF
TRBJ2-5	-	TRBV5-1	-	24	-	CASTNQTSMYLCASRYRGPETQYF
TRBJ1-1	-	TRBV20-1	-	13	TGCAGTGCTCCCAGGCCTCAGAACACTGAAGCTTTCTTT	CSAPRPQNTEAFF
TRBJ2-7	TRBD2	TRBV29-1	few	17	TGCAGCGTTGAATCCCTCTGGACTAGCGGGGGGGCCTACGAGCAGTACTTC	CSVESLWTSGGAYEQYF
TRBJ2-3	-	TRBV4-1	-	16	TGCGCCAGCAGCCACTATCCTGGACCCATGGGGGATACGCAGTATTTT	CASSHYPGPMGDTQYF
TRBJ2-7	-	TRBV28	-	15	TGTGCCAGCAGACCCGAGGTCGTAGGCAACTACGAGCAGTACTTC	CASRPEVVGNYEQYF
TRBJ1-3	-	TRBV3-1	-	15	TGTGCCAGCAGCCAAGGGTCTGGTTCTGGAAACACCATATATTTT	CASSQGSGSGNTIYF
TRBJ1-4	-	TRBV7-9	-	17	TGTGCCAGCAGCCCCCCCATCTCCGGGGCGGCTAATGAAAAACTGTTTTTT	CASSPPISGAANEKLFF
TRBJ2-1	TRBD2	TRBV5-1	-	17	TGCGTCAGCAGCCCAAGACTAGCGGGAGGAGCCTACAATGAGCAGTTCTTC	CVSSPRLAGGAYNEQFF
TRBJ1-2	-	TRBV2	-	14	TGTGCCAGCAGTGAAGACAGCTGGGGGCCTGGCTACACCTTC	CASSEDSWGPGYTF
TRBJ1-4	TRBD1	TRBV12-3/TRBV12-4	-	12	TGTGCCAGCAGTGCCCGGACAGGGTCATTGTTTTTT	CASSARTGSLFF